These 10 T cell receptor beta chains were all obtained from the same sample, sequenced in a study of T-cell reconstitution after alpha-beta-depleted transplantation in children. This sample's TCRbeta library carried unique molecular identifier barcodes. One entry per CDR3 protein, called by TCRdb with MiXCR from the PCR reads. The sample yields 500,000 to 600,000 distinct CDR3 sequences, around a third seen once. The sample here was PBMCs from the stem cell graft donor, taken from the stem cell graft. The receptors stem from a human donor who donated a stem cell graft to a child with aplastic anemia.

This clonotype was seen only a few times. This chain uses TRBV12-3 or TRBV12-4 with TRBJ2-3; 13 bases are shared with TRBD2. V lost 4 bases, J lost 5 bases, and 6 bases stayed unmatched. The CDR3 contains 16 residues. The CDR3, as DNA: TGTGCCAGCAGTTCAGGACTAGCGGGAGTAATAGATACGCAGTATTTT. Amino acid sequence: CASSSGLAGVIDTQYF.

Written as DNA, the CDR3 is TGTGCCAGCAGCCCGAAGCGGGAGAGTGAGACCCAGTACTTC. Translating gives CASSPKRESETQYF. The V gene is TRBV11-3, the J gene TRBJ2-5; the match to TRBD2 covers 8 bases. Trimming at V came to 5 bases and at J to 5 bases, leaving 7 bases not matched to a gene. The CDR3 loop spans 14 amino acids. Germline V CDR1 and CDR2: SGHNT, YENEEA.

In this sample, this clonotype turned up many times. The CDR3 loop is CSASRDRGQETQYF. In DNA, the CDR3 is TGCAGTGCTAGTCGGGACAGGGGCCAAGAGACCCAGTACTTC. The chain links TRBV20-1 to TRBJ2-5; TRBD1 matches at 10 bases. The CDR3 is 14 amino acids. Trimming removed 3 bases from V and 1 base from J; junction bases left unmatched: 2. Germline CDR1 DFQATT, CDR2 SNEGSKA (reference sequence).

This clonotype was seen a few times. V and J are TRBV29-1 and TRBJ2-5, with unresolved D. Germline V gives CDR1 SQVTM, CDR2 ANQGSEA. Trimming removed 3 bases at V and 1 base at J, with 9 bases between. The CDR3 extends over 13 amino acids. CDR3 amino acids: CSVDLAIQETQYF. For the CDR3, the DNA is TGCAGCGTTGATCTGGCGATCCAAGAGACCCAGTACTTC.

V is TRBV7-9 and J is TRBJ2-3, with D perhaps TRBD1 or TRBD2 (5 bases each). The CDR3 has 14 amino acids. Germline V lookup: CDR1 SEHNR, CDR2 FQNEAQ (reference sequence). With 6 bases removed from V and 4 bases from J, the gap between germline ends came to 14 bases. As DNA, the CDR3 is TGTGCCAGCAGGAGGGGTCTAGAGCCAGATACGCAGTATTTT. As protein: CASRRGLEPDTQYF. Looking up the rest from reference TRBV7-9 and TRBJ2-3 gives the full variable domain: DTGVSQNPRHKITKRGQNVTFRCDPISEHNRLYWYRQTLGQGPEFLTYFQNEAQLEKSRLLSDRFSAERPKGSFSTLEIQRTEQGDSAMYLCASRRGLEPDTQYFGPGTRLTVL.

The gene calls are TRBV20-1 and TRBJ1-1; D might be TRBD1 (5 bases). Germline loops: CDR1 DFQATT, CDR2 SNEGSKA (reference sequence). CDR3 length: 12 amino acids. V dropped 5 bases and J dropped 5 bases, with 12 bases sitting between them. In DNA form, the CDR3 reads TGCAGTGCTTTTGGGACGGGGACTGAAGCTTTCTTT. Protein product: CSAFGTGTEAFF.

The CDR3 DNA is TGCAGCGTTGAACTCTTGGGCACTGAAGCTTTCTTT. Translating gives CSVELLGTEAFF. The chain is built from TRBV29-1 and TRBJ1-1; no reliable D call. The CDR3 sequence is 12 residues long. V dropped 2 bases and J dropped 4 bases, with 8 bases sitting between them. Looked up from germline, CDR1 is SQVTM and CDR2 is ANQGSEA. The variable domain in full, completed from reference TRBV29-1 and TRBJ1-1, reads SAVISQKPSRDICQRGTSLTIQCQVDSQVTMMFWYRQQPGQSLTLIATANQGSEATYESGFVIDKFPISRPNLTFSTLTVSNMSPEDSSIYLCSVELLGTEAFFGQGTRLTVV.

This clonotype was observed at least ten times. The CDR3, as DNA: TGTGCCAGCAGTGAGGGAGGCAATCAGCCCCAGCATTTT. Encoded protein: CASSEGGNQPQHF. J is TRBJ1-5 and V is TRBV25-1, with D unresolved. Germline CDR1 and CDR2: MGHDK and SYGVNS. The CDR3 spans 13 residues. V was clipped by 3 bases and J by 2 bases, with 5 bases between them.

The rearrangement uses TRBV28 and TRBJ1-2, with D unclear. The CDR3 is 13 amino acids. CDR1 is MDHEN, CDR2 SYDVKM, per germline. V lost 2 bases to trimming and J lost 2 bases, with 6 bases between them. The CDR3 DNA reads TGTGCCAGCAGTTTACCGCGGAACTATGGCTACACCTTC. Its translation is CASSLPRNYGYTF.

The chain links TRBV5-1 to TRBJ1-6, with 8 bases that match TRBD1. V was clipped by 3 bases and J by 7 bases; unmatched bases: 3. Germline CDR1 reads SGHRS; CDR2 reads YFSETQ. The CDR3 sequence is 14 residues long. The CDR3: CASSWDRTNSPLHF. The CDR3 nucleotides read TGCGCCAGCAGCTGGGACAGGACCAATTCACCCCTCCACTTT.